Shown below are 2 T cell receptor beta chains from a single sample sequenced in a study of blood T cell repertoires in COVID-19. Clones were sequenced by immunoSEQ multiplex PCR, and TCRdb holds only the in-frame ones, with some missing. The table has roughly 250,000 clones, about 88% seen once. The specimen sequenced was peripheral blood. Receptors originate from a woman aged 40 to 55 who had recovered from COVID-19.

The rearrangement joins TRBV4-3 to TRBJ2-7; weak D call: TRBD2 (5 bases). The CDR3 length is 14 residues. The germline V gene encodes CDR1 LGHNA and CDR2 YSLEER. Trimming removed 3 bases at V and 2 bases at J, with 11 bases between. DNA of the CDR3: TGCGCCAGCAGCCAGGGAGCGGTCGCCTACGAGCAGTACTTC. Translation gives CASSQGAVAYEQYF.

V gene TRBV6-5 combines with J gene TRBJ2-6, with D perhaps matching TRBD2 (6 bases). The CDR3 extends over 14 amino acids. In germline, CDR1 is MNHEY, CDR2 SVGAGI. V was clipped by 6 bases and J by 0 bases, with 6 bases between them. Written as DNA, the CDR3 is TGTGCCAGCAGCGGGAGCTCTGGGGCCAACGTCCTGACTTTC. Translated, it gives CASSGSSGANVLTF.